The 2 T cell receptor beta chains reported below all come from one sample, sequenced in a study of Graves' ophthalmopathy and Graves' hyperthyroidism. Beta-chain TCR CDR3 regions were amplified from RNA transcripts. An opening RT-PCR round employed HTBI primers and preceded a second-round multiplex PCR. TCRdb re-called the multiplex PCR reads with MiXCR, one entry per CDR3 protein. The table shows 650,000 to 900,000 distinct CDR3 sequences, with roughly 40% occurring only once. The specimen was peripheral blood. These receptors all come from an adult man with Graves' ophthalmopathy.

This clonotype has just a few counts. This chain connects TRBV2 to TRBJ2-3; TRBD1 aligns across 9 bases. CDR1 and CDR2 (germline): SNHLY, FYNNEI. After removal of 6 bases from V and 2 bases from J, the junction contained 9 bases not matched to a gene. The CDR3 is made up of 16 amino acids. In DNA form, the CDR3 reads TGTGCCAGCAGAGCGACCGGGACAGGGAACACAGATACGCAGTATTTT. Its protein product is CASRATGTGNTDTQYF.

This clonotype was seen a few times. The rearrangement links TRBV5-5 to TRBJ1-3; D gene ambiguous. The CDR3 sequence is 15 residues long. Germline V lookup: CDR1 SGHKS, CDR2 YYEKEE (reference sequence). Trimming stripped 4 bases from V and 0 bases from J, with 11 bases between. For the CDR3, the DNA is TGTGCCAGCAGCCCTGGACGGACCTCTGGAAACACCATATATTTT. Residues: CASSPGRTSGNTIYF.